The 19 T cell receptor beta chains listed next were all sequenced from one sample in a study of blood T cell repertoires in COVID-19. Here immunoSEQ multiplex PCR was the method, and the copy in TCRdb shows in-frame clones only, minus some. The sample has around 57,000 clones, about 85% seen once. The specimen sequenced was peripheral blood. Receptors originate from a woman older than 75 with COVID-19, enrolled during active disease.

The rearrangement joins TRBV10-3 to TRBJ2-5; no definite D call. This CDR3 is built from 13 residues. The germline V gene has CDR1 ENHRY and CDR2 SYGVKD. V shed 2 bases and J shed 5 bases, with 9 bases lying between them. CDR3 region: CAISEEWAETQYF. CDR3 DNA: TGTGCCATCAGTGAGGAATGGGCGGAGACCCAGTACTTC.

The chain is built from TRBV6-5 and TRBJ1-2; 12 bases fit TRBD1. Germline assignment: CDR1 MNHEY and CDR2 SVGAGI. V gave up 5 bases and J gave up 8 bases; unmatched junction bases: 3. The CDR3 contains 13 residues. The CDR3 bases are TGTGCCAGCAGTAGGGACAGGGGGCAGGGCTACACCTTC. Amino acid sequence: CASSRDRGQGYTF.

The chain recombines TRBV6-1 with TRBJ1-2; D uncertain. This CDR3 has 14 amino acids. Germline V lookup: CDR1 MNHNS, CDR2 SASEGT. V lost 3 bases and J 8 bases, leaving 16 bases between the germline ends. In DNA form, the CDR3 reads TGTGCCAGCAGTGACCTCAGAGGTTTTCGGGGCTACACCTTC. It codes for CASSDLRGFRGYTF.

In DNA form, the CDR3 reads TGTGCCAGCAGCCAAGACGTAGGTCAGGCCTACGAGCAGTACTTC. Its translation: CASSQDVGQAYEQYF. The gene calls are TRBV14 and TRBJ2-7; D is unclear. Trimming took 0 bases from V and 2 from J, leaving 11 bases between them. The CDR3 consists of 15 residues. Germline V lookup: CDR1 SGHDN, CDR2 FVKESK.

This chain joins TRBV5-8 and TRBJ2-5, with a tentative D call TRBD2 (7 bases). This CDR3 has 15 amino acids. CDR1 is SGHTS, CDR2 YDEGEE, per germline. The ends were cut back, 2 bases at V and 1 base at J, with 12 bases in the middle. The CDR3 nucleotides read TGTGCCAGCAGCTTAGGGGGGGCCTTCCAAGAGACCCAGTACTTC. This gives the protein CASSLGGAFQETQYF.

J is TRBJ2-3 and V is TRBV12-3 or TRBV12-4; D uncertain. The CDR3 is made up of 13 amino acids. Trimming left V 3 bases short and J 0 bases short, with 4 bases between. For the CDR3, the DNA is TGTGCCAGCAGTTTTGGCAGCACAGATACGCAGTATTTT. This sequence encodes CASSFGSTDTQYF.

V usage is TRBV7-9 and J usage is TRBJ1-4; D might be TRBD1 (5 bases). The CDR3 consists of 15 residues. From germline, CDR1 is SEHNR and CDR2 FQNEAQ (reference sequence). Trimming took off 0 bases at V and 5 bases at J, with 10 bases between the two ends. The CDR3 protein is CASSLAGQGNEKLFF. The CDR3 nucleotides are TGTGCCAGCAGCTTAGCGGGTCAGGGCAATGAAAAACTGTTTTTT.

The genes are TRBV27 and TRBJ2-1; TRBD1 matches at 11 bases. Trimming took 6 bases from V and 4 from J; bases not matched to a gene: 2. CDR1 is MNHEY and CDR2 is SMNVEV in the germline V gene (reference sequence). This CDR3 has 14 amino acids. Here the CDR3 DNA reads TGTGCCAGCAGCCGGGACAGGGGGTACAATGAGCAGTTCTTC. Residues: CASSRDRGYNEQFF.

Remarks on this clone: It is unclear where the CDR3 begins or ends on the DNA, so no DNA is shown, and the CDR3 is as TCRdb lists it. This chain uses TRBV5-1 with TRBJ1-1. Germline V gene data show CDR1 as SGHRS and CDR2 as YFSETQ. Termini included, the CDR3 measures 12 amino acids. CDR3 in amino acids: CASSFGEGEAFF.

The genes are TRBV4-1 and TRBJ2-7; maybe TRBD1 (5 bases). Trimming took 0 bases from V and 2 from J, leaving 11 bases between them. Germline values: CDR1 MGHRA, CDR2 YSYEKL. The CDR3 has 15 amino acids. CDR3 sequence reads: CASSQDRVGPYEQYF. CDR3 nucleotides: TGCGCCAGCAGCCAAGATAGGGTGGGGCCCTACGAGCAGTACTTC.

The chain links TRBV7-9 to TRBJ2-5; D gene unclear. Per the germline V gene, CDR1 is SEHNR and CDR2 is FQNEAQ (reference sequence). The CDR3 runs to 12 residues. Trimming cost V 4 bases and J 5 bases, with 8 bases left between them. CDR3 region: CASSSLFETQYF. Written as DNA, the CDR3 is TGTGCCAGCAGCTCTCTTTTCGAGACCCAGTACTTC.

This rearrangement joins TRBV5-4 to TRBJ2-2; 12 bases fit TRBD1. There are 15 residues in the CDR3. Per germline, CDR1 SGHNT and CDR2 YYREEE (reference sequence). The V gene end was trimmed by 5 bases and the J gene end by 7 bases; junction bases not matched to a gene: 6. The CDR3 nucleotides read TGTGCCAGCAGTCTGGGACAGGGGGCTAACGGGGAGCTGTTTTTT. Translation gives CASSLGQGANGELFF. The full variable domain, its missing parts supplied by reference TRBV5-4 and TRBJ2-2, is ETGVTQSPTHLIKTRGQQVTLRCSSQSGHNTVSWYQQALGQGPQFIFQYYREEENGRGNFPPRFSGLQFPNYSSELNVNALELDDSALYLCASSLGQGANGELFFGEGSRLTVL.

The CDR3 nucleotides are TGTGCCAGCAGCTTACCAGGGAATGAAAAACTGTTTTTT. Its protein is CASSLPGNEKLFF. The rearrangement uses TRBV11-2 and TRBJ1-4, with a possible D match to TRBD1 (5 bases). This CDR3 is built from 13 residues. Trimming took off 2 bases at V and 5 bases at J, with 6 bases between the two ends. Germline assignment: CDR1 SGHAT and CDR2 FQNNGV.

CDR3 DNA sequence: TGTGCCAGCAGCTTGGCCGGGACAGGGACCTACGAGCAGTACTTC. It encodes CASSLAGTGTYEQYF. V is TRBV5-4 and J is TRBJ2-7; 9 bases line up with TRBD1. J lost 2 bases, V lost 0 bases, and 3 bases had no gene match. The CDR3 length is 15 residues. Germline CDR1 and CDR2: SGHNT and YYREEE (reference sequence).

The CDR3 DNA follows: TGTGCCAGTAGTCCGAGGACTTCTAAGACCCAGTACTTC. Translating it yields CASSPRTSKTQYF. V and J are TRBV19 and TRBJ2-5; perhaps TRBD2 as D (5 bases). This CDR3 comprises 13 residues. V lost 5 bases and J 6 bases, leaving 13 bases between the germline ends. CDR1 is LNHDA and CDR2 is SQIVND in the germline V gene (reference sequence).

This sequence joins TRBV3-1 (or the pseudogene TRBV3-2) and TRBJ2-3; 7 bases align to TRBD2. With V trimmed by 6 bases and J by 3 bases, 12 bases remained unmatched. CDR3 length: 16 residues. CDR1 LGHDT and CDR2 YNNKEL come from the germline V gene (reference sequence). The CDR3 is CASSPGRGRWTDTQYF. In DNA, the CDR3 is TGTGCCAGCAGTCCAGGGCGGGGGAGGTGGACAGATACGCAGTATTTT.

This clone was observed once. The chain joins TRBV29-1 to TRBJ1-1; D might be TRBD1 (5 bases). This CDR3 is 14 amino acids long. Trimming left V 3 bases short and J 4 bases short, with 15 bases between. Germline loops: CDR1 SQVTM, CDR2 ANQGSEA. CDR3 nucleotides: TGCAGCGTTGAGGTTACCGGACAAGGCACTGAAGCTTTCTTT. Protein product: CSVEVTGQGTEAFF.

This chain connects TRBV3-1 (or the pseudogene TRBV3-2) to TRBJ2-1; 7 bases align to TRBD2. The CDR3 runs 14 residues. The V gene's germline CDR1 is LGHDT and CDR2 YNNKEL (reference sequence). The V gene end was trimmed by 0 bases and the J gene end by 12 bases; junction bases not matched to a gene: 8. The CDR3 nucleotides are TGTGCCAGCAGCCAAGAGGGTGGCGGGGGAGGGCAGTTCTTC. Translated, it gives CASSQEGGGGGQFF.

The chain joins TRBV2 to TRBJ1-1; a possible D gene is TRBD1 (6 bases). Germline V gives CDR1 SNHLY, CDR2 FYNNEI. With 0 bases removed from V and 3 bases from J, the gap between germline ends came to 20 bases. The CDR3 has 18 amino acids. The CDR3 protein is CASSEALWLGASDTEAFF. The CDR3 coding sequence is TGTGCCAGCAGTGAAGCGCTTTGGTTGGGGGCATCTGACACTGAAGCTTTCTTT.